Below, one T cell receptor (beta chain) is given with its context. This entry belongs to a study of T cells in Graves' hyperthyroidism and ophthalmopathy. The V gene lost 3 bases and the J gene lost 6 bases, with 12 bases spanning the gap. Germline values: CDR1 ENHRY, CDR2 SYGVKD. This CDR3 spans 15 amino acids. The source material, RNA transcripts, was used to amplify TCR beta CDR3 regions. The study used the HTBI primer set for a first-round RT-PCR of the TCR CDR3. One entry per CDR3 protein, called by TCRdb with MiXCR from the multiplex PCR reads. Of a few hundred thousand distinct CDR3 sequences listed, about an eighth are singletons.

Sequencing was performed on blood. The V gene is TRBV10-3, the J gene TRBJ2-6; the D gene is possibly TRBD1 (5 bases). The TCR sequence derives from a woman aged 18-30 years with Graves' hyperthyroidism. The CDR3: CAISDTGSSANVLTF. The CDR3 coding sequence is TGTGCCATCAGTGACACAGGAAGCTCGGCCAACGTCCTGACTTTC.